The rows below give T cell receptor beta chains drawn from one sample of a study of T cell repertoires in cytomegalovirus infection. TCRdb re-called the reads through MiXCR, storing one row per CDR3 protein. The sample shows about 530,000 distinct CDR3 sequences, 26% of them seen only once. The specimen was PBMCs. The source of these receptors is a human donor in good health (CMV status not recorded). Some clones in this sample may be carry-over from other donors' samples. The CDR3 runs from the conserved cysteine through the conserved F or W. The D gene is left open where the match is weak. Clone size is given for some rows only: seen once, a few or many times, or a class if the clone is expanded.

few TRBD1 14 TRBJ2-5 TRBV5-1 CASSATGPQETQYF TGCGCCAGCAGCGCGACAGGGCCCCAAGAGACCCAGTACTTC
few NA 10 TRBJ2-5 TRBV12-5 CASPRETQYF TGTGCTAGCCCCAGAGAGACCCAGTACTTC
NA NA 15 TRBJ2-5 TRBV11-2 CASSLVLSYQETQYF TGTGCCAGCAGCTTAGTTCTAAGTTACCAAGAGACCCAGTACTTC
NA NA 14 TRBJ2-5 TRBV4-2 CASSSTNAEETQYF TGTGCCAGCAGCTCCACTAACGCCGAAGAGACCCAGTACTTC
few TRBD2 18 TRBJ2-1 TRBV20-1 CSASWGGAGAVPFDEQFF TGCAGTGCTAGTTGGGGAGGAGCGGGAGCGGTCCCATTTGATGAGCAGTTCTTC
NA NA 15 TRBJ1-6 TRBV7-2 CASSYRGQTNSPLHF TGTGCCAGCAGCTACCGCGGACAGACCAATTCACCCCTCCACTTT
NA TRBD1 18 TRBJ1-4 TRBV7-9 CASSRDGTGKGADEKLFF TGTGCCAGCAGTCGTGATGGGACAGGGAAAGGGGCCGATGAAAAACTGTTTTTT
NA TRBD1 15 TRBJ2-5 TRBV5-6 CASSRLQGAEETQYF TGTGCCAGCAGCCGCTTGCAGGGGGCCGAGGAGACCCAGTACTTC
many TRBD2 21 TRBJ2-3 TRBV7-2 CASSSPLRTSGGRLSTDTQYF TGTGCCAGCAGCTCCCCCCTCAGGACTAGCGGCGGCCGGCTCAGCACAGATACGCAGTATTTT
NA NA 16 TRBJ1-5 TRBV6-1 CASSSPHRNSNQPQHF TGTGCCAGCAGTTCACCTCACCGGAATAGCAATCAGCCCCAGCATTTT
many NA 11 TRBJ1-2 TRBV7-2 CASSSTSGYTF TGTGCCAGCAGCTCCACTTCGGGCTACACCTTC
few TRBD2 15 TRBJ2-3 TRBV24-1 CATSDLAGVADTQYF TGTGCCACCAGTGATTTGGCGGGAGTAGCAGATACGCAGTATTTT
NA TRBD1 16 TRBJ2-1 TRBV19 CASSSEWDRTYNEQFF TGTGCCAGTAGTTCTGAGTGGGACAGGACGTACAATGAGCAGTTCTTC
few NA 14 TRBJ2-3 TRBV5-6 CASSLVPESDTQYF TGTGCCAGCAGCCTCGTACCAGAATCAGATACGCAGTATTTT
few NA 15 TRBJ2-6 TRBV19 CASSGRTGGANVLTF TGTGCCAGTAGTGGGCGCACCGGTGGGGCCAACGTCCTGACTTTC
NA NA 14 TRBJ2-1 TRBV5-6 CASSLGLLRDEQFF TGTGCCAGCAGCCTAGGACTGTTAAGAGATGAGCAGTTCTTC
NA TRBD2 16 TRBJ2-2 TRBV4-3 CASSQESLAGAGELFF TGCGCCAGCAGCCAAGAATCCCTAGCGGGAGCCGGGGAGCTGTTTTTT
NA NA 18 TRBJ1-2 TRBV5-1 CASSPAGGAQQANYGYTF TGCGCCAGCAGCCCGGCCGGGGGGGCCCAACAAGCTAACTATGGCTACACCTTC
NA NA 16 TRBJ2-2 TRBV3-1 CASSQEGAGVAGELFF TGTGCCAGCAGCCAAGAGGGAGCAGGGGTGGCTGGGGAGCTGTTTTTT
NA TRBD1 16 TRBJ2-5 TRBV24-1 CATSDFVGQGAETQYF TGTGCCACCAGTGATTTTGTGGGACAGGGGGCAGAGACCCAGTACTTC